The clone carrying this TCR beta chain is medium-sized (0.01 to 0.1%). What it binds is unknown. One entry per CDR3 protein results from TCRdb running MiXCR on the 5' RACE reads. The data show 10,000 to 15,000 distinct CDR3 sequences, with 6.6% seen just once and 3% to 3.5% held by the top ten. Regarding time point: sample taken at primary tumor resection. The data stem from a study of spatial heterogeneity in lung cancer. Study-wide points: One measure, the expanded intratumoral alpha and beta TCR count, tracked tumor mutation counts.

The sequencing used lung tumor tissue, collected at surgery. This clonotype was sampled from a female donor with early-stage non-small cell lung cancer.

The CDR3 region has the DNA TGTGCCAGCAGTTCGCCCGGGACAGGCCTTACTAATGAGCAGTTCTTC. Translating gives CASSSPGTGLTNEQFF. The V and J genes are TRBV12-3 or TRBV12-4 and TRBJ2-1, with 8 positions matching TRBD1. The V and J ends lost 4 bases and 7 bases, in that order; junction bases with no gene match: 12. The CDR3 contains 16 residues.